This T cell receptor beta chain was identified during a study of T cell responses to AZD1222 COVID-19 vaccine. The method was immunoSEQ multiplex PCR; TCRdb's version includes in-frame clones alone and lacks a portion of them. The table shows around 77,000 clones, with over 75% occurring only once. Between the trimmed V and J ends, which lost 9 bases and 0 bases, there was a span of 5 bases. This CDR3 contains 12 residues. Regarding this clone: Its antigen is unknown.

Points from the study as a whole: Unmutated variant regions reportedly attract nearly half of all spike-specific TCRs. At baseline, just 6 or 7 AZD1222 recipients tested seropositive. Females made up more of the donors, who were largely white British, and clonal diversity may have come out too low.

This sequence was found in an adult in good health. The sequenced sample was peripheral blood, obtained on day 0 of AZD1222 vaccination. The chain recombines TRBV12-3 or TRBV12-4 with TRBJ2-2; D call uncertain. The CDR3 bases are TGTGCCAGTAAACCGAACACCGGGGAGCTGTTTTTT. Protein sequence: CASKPNTGELFF.